Presented here are 13 T cell receptor beta chains from one specimen sequenced in a study of identical twins. TCRdb recomputed calls from the 5' RACE reads with MiXCR, one row per CDR3 protein. This table holds fewer than 250,000 distinct CDR3 sequences, roughly 7% found once. Separately, the same data were catalogued under a study of yellow fever vaccine responses in identical twins.

Sequenced material: memory (CD45RO+) T cells sorted from blood. These receptors were collected from a young woman in good health.

This clonotype has more than one count but fewer than ten. The genes are TRBV28 and TRBJ1-1; D unclear. Germline assignment: CDR1 MDHEN and CDR2 SYDVKM. This CDR3 region has 14 residues. V was clipped by 7 bases and J by 1 base, with 13 bases between them. CDR3 nucleotide sequence: TGTGCCAGCACCTTGCCGGGCCCGAACACTGAAGCTTTCTTT. Protein product: CASTLPGPNTEAFF.

Concerning this clonotype itself: A junction boundary mismatches the germline segment, possibly from a read error. The gene calls are TRBV20-1 and TRBJ2-2; D may correspond to TRBD1 or TRBD2 (6 bases each). The CDR3 totals 14 residues. Germline values: CDR1 DFQATT, CDR2 SNEGSKA (reference sequence). The CDR3 protein is CSARGPANTGDLFF. Written as DNA, the CDR3 is TGCAGTGCTCGGGGGCCGGCGAACACCGGGGATCTGTTTTTT.

In its sample, this clonotype was seen many times. This rearrangement joins TRBV7-6 to TRBJ1-1; no reliable D call. V dropped 1 base and J dropped 6 bases, with 12 bases sitting between them. The CDR3 covers 14 residues. CDR1 is SGHVS and CDR2 is FNYEAQ in the germline V gene. For the CDR3, the DNA is TGTGCCAGCAGCTTAGACGTCAGTACCCCTGAAGCTTTCTTT. Its translation is CASSLDVSTPEAFF.

This clonotype was detected many times. The rearrangement links TRBV25-1 to TRBJ1-3; weak D call: TRBD1 (6 bases). The CDR3 contains 15 residues. Germline lookup yields CDR1 MGHDK and CDR2 SYGVNS. The ends were cut back, 8 bases at V and 0 bases at J, with 14 bases in the middle. The CDR3: CASGGTPHSGNTIYF. In DNA, the CDR3 is TGTGCCAGCGGAGGGACACCTCACTCTGGAAACACCATATATTTT.

The sample holds many counts of this clonotype. The chain recombines TRBV29-1 with TRBJ2-2, with a possible D match to TRBD2 (6 bases). The CDR3 has 16 amino acids. Germline V gene lookup returns CDR1 SQVTM and CDR2 ANQGSEA. The V and J ends lost 4 bases and 2 bases respectively, with 17 bases between them. The CDR3 loop reads CSVASRMGTNTGELFF. The CDR3 coding sequence is TGCAGCGTTGCTAGCAGAATGGGGACTAACACCGGGGAGCTGTTTTTT.

This clonotype was seen ten or more times. The gene calls are TRBV12-3 or TRBV12-4 and TRBJ1-5; a possible D gene is TRBD1 (5 bases). V dropped 3 bases and J dropped 2 bases, with 8 bases sitting between them. CDR3 length: 14 residues. DNA of the CDR3: TGTGCCAGCAGTTTTGAAGGGGGCAATCAGCCCCAGCATTTT. It is translated as CASSFEGGNQPQHF.

This clonotype was counted ten times or more. This chain uses TRBV12-3 or TRBV12-4 with TRBJ1-2, with D tentatively TRBD1 (6 bases). Trimming removed 4 bases at V and 4 bases at J, with 13 bases between. The CDR3 is 14 residues long. DNA of the CDR3: TGTGCCAGCAGTTGGGGCGGGGGCGGCTATGGCTACACCTTC. It codes for CASSWGGGGYGYTF.

There are a few counts of this clonotype. In DNA form, the CDR3 reads TGTGCCAGCAGTTTGGCGGGAGACTGGGAGCAGTACGTC. The encoded protein is CASSLAGDWEQYV. The chain uses TRBV6-2 or TRBV6-3 and TRBJ2-7, with 7 bases that match TRBD2. The CDR3 loop spans 13 amino acids. The J segment lost 7 bases and the V segment lost 4 bases, leaving 7 bases of the junction unmatched. Germline-derived CDR1 and CDR2 are MNHEY and SVGEGT.

V gene TRBV28 combines with J gene TRBJ2-3, with D hard to call. CDR1 and CDR2 (germline): MDHEN, SYDVKM. This CDR3 has 15 amino acids. V was pared by 7 bases and J by 5 bases, with 19 bases between. The CDR3 nucleotides read TGTGCCAGCAAGACATCGGAAGGGTTGAGAGATACGCAGTATTTT. Residues: CASKTSEGLRDTQYF.

This clonotype was seen a few times. This chain connects TRBV5-6 to TRBJ2-7, with 8 bases matching TRBD2. The junction had 6 bases not matched to a gene; V was cut back by 1 base and J by 3 bases. CDR3 length: 15 amino acids. Germline lookup yields CDR1 SGHDT and CDR2 YYEEEE. The CDR3 DNA reads as TGTGCCAGCAGCTTGCGGGGGACTAGGATCTACGAGCAGTACTTC. This codes for CASSLRGTRIYEQYF.

The V and J genes are TRBV3-1 and TRBJ2-3; 9 nucleotides line up with TRBD1. Losses at the gene ends were 4 bases for V and 5 bases for J; bases not matched to a gene: 13. The CDR3 is made up of 17 amino acids. In germline, CDR1 is LGHDT, CDR2 YNNKEL (reference sequence). CDR3 sequence reads: CASSRYTPGQGVDTQYF. The CDR3 DNA reads as TGTGCCAGCAGCCGGTACACTCCGGGACAGGGCGTAGATACGCAGTATTTT.

This clonotype was counted many times. The CDR3 region is CSASASGGYNEQFF. In DNA form, the CDR3 reads TGCAGTGCTAGTGCTAGCGGGGGCTACAATGAGCAGTTCTTC. The J gene is TRBJ2-1, the V gene TRBV20-1, with TRBD2 identical over 10 bases. Germline CDR1 reads DFQATT; CDR2 reads SNEGSKA (reference sequence). Trimming at V came to 3 bases and at J to 3 bases, leaving 2 bases not matched to a gene. The CDR3 runs 14 residues.

The gene calls are TRBV7-9 and TRBJ2-3; D may be TRBD2 (6 bases). V lost 7 bases and J 5 bases, leaving 13 bases between the germline ends. The CDR3 contains 13 residues. The germline V gene has CDR1 SEHNR and CDR2 FQNEAQ (reference sequence). CDR3 coding DNA: TGTGCCAGCAACTTGGGGGGAGGAGATACGCAGTATTTT. Its translation: CASNLGGGDTQYF. The full variable domain, its missing parts supplied by reference TRBV7-9 and TRBJ2-3, is DTGVSQNPRHKITKRGQNVTFRCDPISEHNRLYWYRQTLGQGPEFLTYFQNEAQLEKSRLLSDRFSAERPKGSFSTLEIQRTEQGDSAMYLCASNLGGGDTQYFGPGTRLTVL.